This is a list of T cell receptor beta chains from one sample in a study of STAT3 mutations in large granular lymphocyte leukemia. This table comes from immunoSEQ multiplex PCR, and its TCRdb copy is limited to in-frame clones, with some not included. The sample includes roughly 40,000 clones, roughly 81% seen only once; the top ten take 0.43%. The source material was PBMCs. The receptors come from a human donor with T large granular lymphocyte leukemia. Some clones in this sample may be carry-over from other donors' samples. Each CDR3 is given with its conserved first and last residue. Fields, in order: clone size, J gene, V gene, D gene, CDR3 DNA, CDR3 protein. D genes are given only for firm matches. Clone sizes are given selectively: once, few, many, or a class where the clone is expanded.

clone_size: .; j_call: TRBJ2-1; v_call: TRBV6-6; d_call: .; cdr3_nt: TGTGCCAGCAGACAACAGGGAGTGGTCTACAATGAGCAGTTCTTC; cdr3_aa: CASRQQGVVYNEQFF
clone_size: .; j_call: TRBJ2-3; v_call: TRBV5-4; d_call: .; cdr3_nt: TGTGCCAGCAGCTGGGGGACTGGCACAGATACGCAGTATTTT; cdr3_aa: CASSWGTGTDTQYF
clone_size: .; j_call: TRBJ1-2; v_call: TRBV9; d_call: .; cdr3_nt: TGTGCCAGCAGCGTAGGGGTTTTGGGCTACACCTTC; cdr3_aa: CASSVGVLGYTF
clone_size: few; j_call: TRBJ1-1; v_call: TRBV29-1; d_call: TRBD1; cdr3_nt: TGCAGCACGGGACAGTGGAACACTGAAGCTTTCTTT; cdr3_aa: CSTGQWNTEAFF
clone_size: .; j_call: TRBJ2-3; v_call: TRBV29-1; d_call: TRBD2; cdr3_nt: TGCAGCGTTGAAGGGCGGGGGAGCACAGATACGCAGTATTTT; cdr3_aa: CSVEGRGSTDTQYF
clone_size: few; j_call: TRBJ1-3; v_call: TRBV2; d_call: .; cdr3_nt: TGTGCCAGCGTAGCCAGGGGAAACACCATATATTTT; cdr3_aa: CASVARGNTIYF
clone_size: .; j_call: TRBJ2-5; v_call: TRBV19; d_call: .; cdr3_nt: TGTGCCAGTAGCACTTATAGAGAGCCGACCCAGTACTTC; cdr3_aa: CASSTYREPTQYF
clone_size: few; j_call: TRBJ2-5; v_call: TRBV16; d_call: .; cdr3_nt: TGTGCCAGCAGCCAAACCTTCGACAGCCAAGAGACCCAGTACTTC; cdr3_aa: CASSQTFDSQETQYF
clone_size: .; j_call: TRBJ2-5; v_call: TRBV6-5; d_call: .; cdr3_nt: TGTGCCAGCAGTTACTGGGGACAAGAGACCCAGTACTTC; cdr3_aa: CASSYWGQETQYF
clone_size: few; j_call: TRBJ1-2; v_call: TRBV28; d_call: .; cdr3_nt: TGTGCCAGCACCGCCGGACAGTCGACTTATGGCTACACCTTC; cdr3_aa: CASTAGQSTYGYTF
clone_size: .; j_call: TRBJ1-4; v_call: TRBV5-1; d_call: .; cdr3_nt: TGCGCCAGCAGCTTGGGGGGTCCAAATGAAAAACTGTTTTTT; cdr3_aa: CASSLGGPNEKLFF
clone_size: .; j_call: TRBJ2-4; v_call: TRBV11-2; d_call: .; cdr3_nt: TGTGCCAGCAGCTTGGCGAGACAAAACATTCAGTACTTC; cdr3_aa: CASSLARQNIQYF
clone_size: .; j_call: TRBJ1-5; v_call: TRBV10-3; d_call: .; cdr3_nt: TGTGCCATCGGAGCCGGGACAATCGAGAGCAATCAGCCCCAGCATTTT; cdr3_aa: CAIGAGTIESNQPQHF
clone_size: .; j_call: TRBJ2-5; v_call: TRBV28; d_call: .; cdr3_nt: TGTGCCAGCAGTTTAGGACGGGGGGCACACACGGAGACCCAGTACTTC; cdr3_aa: CASSLGRGAHTETQYF
clone_size: .; j_call: TRBJ1-4; v_call: TRBV6-1; d_call: .; cdr3_nt: TGTGCCAGCAGTGAAAGTTTTGGGGACCGCGAAAAACTGTTTTTT; cdr3_aa: CASSESFGDREKLFF
clone_size: few; j_call: TRBJ1-1; v_call: TRBV6-1; d_call: .; cdr3_nt: TGTGCCAGCACGGGTGGGGCACGGGCTTTCTTT; cdr3_aa: CASTGGARAFF
clone_size: .; j_call: TRBJ1-2; v_call: TRBV9; d_call: .; cdr3_nt: TGTGCCAGCAGCGTTCAGGGGAGTGGTAACTATGGCTACACCTTC; cdr3_aa: CASSVQGSGNYGYTF
clone_size: .; j_call: TRBJ1-3; v_call: TRBV7-8; d_call: TRBD1; cdr3_nt: TGTGCCAGCAGCCACAGGGGGAGCTCTGGAAACACCATATATTTT; cdr3_aa: CASSHRGSSGNTIYF
clone_size: .; j_call: TRBJ2-2; v_call: TRBV4-1; d_call: TRBD1; cdr3_nt: TGCGCCAGGCTAAGACAGGGGGCATTCTTGTTCGGGGAGCTGTTTTTT; cdr3_aa: CARLRQGAFLFGELFF
clone_size: .; j_call: TRBJ2-2; v_call: TRBV5-1; d_call: .; cdr3_nt: TGCGCCAGCAGCTTCTACAGCGGGGAGCTGTTTTTT; cdr3_aa: CASSFYSGELFF
clone_size: .; j_call: TRBJ1-1; v_call: TRBV14; d_call: .; cdr3_nt: TGTGCCAGCAGCCGCACGGCCGGGACGGCAAACACTGAAGCTTTCTTT; cdr3_aa: CASSRTAGTANTEAFF
clone_size: .; j_call: TRBJ2-2; v_call: TRBV28; d_call: .; cdr3_nt: TGTGCCAGCAGACCCAACATGGCGAACACCGGGGAGCTGTTTTTT; cdr3_aa: CASRPNMANTGELFF
clone_size: .; j_call: TRBJ1-6; v_call: TRBV7-9; d_call: .; cdr3_nt: TGTGCCAGCAGCTTAGGGGCGGGCTCGGGACTCAATTCACCCCTCCACTTT; cdr3_aa: CASSLGAGSGLNSPLHF
clone_size: .; j_call: TRBJ1-5; v_call: TRBV2; d_call: .; cdr3_nt: TGTGCCAGCAGTGAAGAAGAAGCTCAGCCCCAGCATTTT; cdr3_aa: CASSEEEAQPQHF
clone_size: few; j_call: TRBJ2-2; v_call: TRBV4-1; d_call: .; cdr3_nt: TGCGCCAGCAGCCAAGAATATCGTGGGGCAAACACCGGGGAGCTGTTTTTT; cdr3_aa: CASSQEYRGANTGELFF
clone_size: .; j_call: TRBJ1-2; v_call: TRBV5-1; d_call: TRBD1; cdr3_nt: TGCGCCAGCAGCCAGGGACAGGGCGGCTATGGCTACACCTTC; cdr3_aa: CASSQGQGGYGYTF
clone_size: .; j_call: TRBJ1-1; v_call: TRBV18; d_call: .; cdr3_nt: TGTGCCAGCTCACCAATTGAGACGGCTAACACTGAAGCTTTCTTT; cdr3_aa: CASSPIETANTEAFF
clone_size: .; j_call: TRBJ2-7; v_call: TRBV25-1; d_call: .; cdr3_nt: TGTGCCAGCAGTGAATCAGTTAATCATTACGAGCAGTACTTC; cdr3_aa: CASSESVNHYEQYF